The 12 T cell receptor beta chains below were found in one sample sequenced in a study of regulatory T cells in long-lasting Graves disease (dated by TCRdb to the early 2020s). Library creation used multiplex PCR. Sequenced using an Illumina HiSeq 4000. CDR3 regions were amplified by Arm-PCR with iRepertoire HTBI primers to construct TCR beta libraries. Using fastp at Q25 and MiXCR, TCRdb reprocessed the public reads and kept productive beta chains. Identical CDR3 proteins give one entry, which carries the most common genes and DNA. Across this sample there are around 400,000 distinct CDR3 sequences, with over 12% seen only once. Jointly, the top ten make up about 8% of the sample. This sample's time point label indicates: newly diagnosed GD, antithyroid drugs for less than 3 months. For both TCR sequencing and RNA sequencing, RNA was extracted from PBMCs using TRIzol. These data were likewise used in another study, on T cells in Graves' hyperthyroidism and ophthalmopathy.

Sequences were derived from peripheral blood mononuclear cells (PBMCs), sampled at new diagnosis, from a patient treated with antithyroid drugs. The receptors stem from a woman aged 40 to 55 with Graves disease. Donor details come from another sample of the same person, matched by shared clones.

The V and J genes are TRBV24-1 and TRBJ2-5; no reliable D call. Germline V lookup: CDR1 KGHDR, CDR2 SFDVKD. This CDR3 comprises 13 residues. Trimming pared 4 bases from V and 0 bases from J, leaving 5 bases between. Here the CDR3 reads CATSDQYQETQYF. Here the CDR3 DNA reads TGTGCCACCAGTGACCAATACCAAGAGACCCAGTACTTC.

The chain recombines TRBV9 with TRBJ2-5; 7 nucleotides align to TRBD2. The germline gives CDR1 SGDLS, CDR2 YYNGEE. The CDR3 is made up of 17 amino acids. V lost 4 bases and J lost 2; bases outside the gene matches: 14. CDR3 in amino acids: CASSMGLAETHQETQYF. For the CDR3, the DNA is TGTGCCAGCAGCATGGGGCTAGCGGAGACCCATCAAGAGACCCAGTACTTC.

Only a few counts were recorded for this clonotype. This chain connects TRBV15 to TRBJ2-2, with 9 bases lining up with TRBD2. This CDR3 has 16 residues. Germline lookup yields CDR1 LNHNV and CDR2 YYDKDF (reference sequence). V shed 0 bases, J shed 3 bases, and the junction held 2 bases outside the gene matches. CDR3: CATSRDRGRDTGELFF. In nucleotides, the CDR3 is TGTGCCACCAGCAGAGATCGCGGGAGGGACACCGGGGAGCTGTTTTTT.

This clonotype was detected many times. CDR3 protein: CASSPKVGVGNSPLHF. DNA for the CDR3: TGTGCCAGCAGTCCGAAGGTAGGGGTGGGAAATTCACCCCTCCACTTT. The chain employs TRBV27 and TRBJ1-6; D perhaps matches TRBD1 (5 bases). From germline, CDR1 is MNHEY and CDR2 SMNVEV (reference sequence). Trimming cost V 5 bases and J 7 bases, with 18 bases left between them. The CDR3 extends over 16 amino acids.

This clonotype was recorded many times. The genes are TRBV7-2 and TRBJ1-1; D ambiguous. Germline CDR1 SGHTA, CDR2 FQGNSA. There are 12 residues in the CDR3. Trimming took 1 base from V and 6 from J, leaving 6 bases between them. The CDR3 reads CASSLGVPEAFF. In nucleotides, the CDR3 is TGTGCCAGCAGCTTAGGGGTACCTGAAGCTTTCTTT.

The genes are TRBV18 and TRBJ1-3, with a tentative D call TRBD1 (5 bases). The CDR3 length is 17 residues. CDR1 and CDR2 (germline): KGHSH, LQKENI. Trimming left V 1 base short and J 0 bases short, with 13 bases between. The CDR3 spells CASSPRATASSGNTIYF. DNA for the CDR3: TGTGCCAGCTCACCACGGGCGACAGCGAGCTCTGGAAACACCATATATTTT. Full variable domain (remainder filled in from reference TRBV18 and TRBJ1-3): NAGVMQNPRHLVRRRGQEARLRCSPMKGHSHVYWYRQLPEEGLKFMVYLQKENIIDESGMPKERFSAEFPKEGPSILRIQQVVRGDSAAYFCASSPRATASSGNTIYFGEGSWLTVV.

This clonotype was observed at least ten times. The germline gene is not matched at one end of the junction; a read error may be the cause. This chain joins TRBV5-1 and TRBJ2-7; 7 bases map to TRBD2. Germline CDR1 and CDR2: SGHRS and YFSETQ. The CDR3 consists of 14 residues. The CDR3 DNA sequence: TGCGTCAGCAGCTTGGCGGGAGATCCCTACGAGCAGTACTTC. Protein: CVSSLAGDPYEQYF.

This clonotype was observed at least ten times. The chain couples TRBV7-9 to TRBJ2-3, with D tentatively TRBD2 (5 bases). Looked up from germline, CDR1 is SEHNR and CDR2 is FQNEAQ (reference sequence). The CDR3 has 18 residues. V lost 4 bases and J 2 bases, leaving 22 bases between the germline ends. The CDR3 here is CASSSFPLEAPNTDTQYF. Here the CDR3 DNA reads TGTGCCAGCAGCTCCTTCCCCCTGGAGGCCCCAAACACAGATACGCAGTATTTT.

This clonotype was detected many times. The rearrangement uses TRBV19 and TRBJ2-7; unclear D gene. The CDR3 extends over 12 amino acids. V lost 1 base and J 5 bases, leaving 6 bases between the germline ends. The germline V gene has CDR1 LNHDA and CDR2 SQIVND (reference sequence). Here the CDR3 DNA reads TGTGCCAGTAGTATAGGTGGTGACGAGCAGTACTTC. It encodes CASSIGGDEQYF.

Many counts were recorded for this clonotype. The rearrangement links TRBV13 to TRBJ1-6; 8 positions match TRBD1. V was clipped by 3 bases and J by 14 bases; unmatched bases: 12. Germline V gene lookup returns CDR1 PRHDT and CDR2 FYEKMQ (reference sequence). The CDR3 length is 15 residues. The CDR3 loop is CASSFGTGKMGTLHF. Here the CDR3 DNA reads TGTGCCAGCAGCTTCGGGACAGGAAAGATGGGAACCCTCCACTTT.

In its sample, this clonotype was seen many times. The chain joins TRBV27 to TRBJ2-5, with 8 bases lining up with TRBD2. The CDR3 length is 16 residues. Germline CDR1 and CDR2: MNHEY and SMNVEV (reference sequence). The junction had 8 bases not matched to a gene; V was cut back by 3 bases and J by 2 bases. CDR3 DNA sequence: TGTGCCAGCAGTTTCCGGGCGGGAGGAGGACAAGAGACCCAGTACTTC. Translation: CASSFRAGGGQETQYF.

The chain recombines TRBV4-1 with TRBJ1-4; D remains unclear. Germline V gene sequence: CDR1 MGHRA, CDR2 YSYEKL. Trimming cost V 0 bases and J 7 bases, with 15 bases left between them. The CDR3 consists of 16 residues. CDR3 protein: CASSQDSIEGTEKLFF. In DNA form, the CDR3 reads TGCGCCAGCAGCCAAGATTCGATTGAGGGTACTGAAAAACTGTTTTTT.